One sample yielded the 7 T cell receptor beta chains listed below, sequenced in a study of CD8 T cells in Susac syndrome. Random hexamers were used to reverse transcribe the RNA input (roughly 0.5 to 1 ug). MiXCR was run by TCRdb on the immunoSEQ multiplex PCR reads, yielding one entry per CDR3 protein. Of some 200,000 distinct CDR3 sequences in the sample, roughly 94% were seen once. Sequencing was carried out using CD8+ T cells from PBMCs. The receptors originated from a human donor with Susac syndrome.

This chain links TRBV7-8 with TRBJ2-2; no reliable D call. Trimming removed 5 bases at V and 7 bases at J, with 20 bases between. CDR3 length: 16 amino acids. Per the germline V gene, CDR1 is SGHVS and CDR2 is FQNEAQ. This CDR3 is CASSPHPPALSGELFF. CDR3 DNA sequence: TGTGCCAGCAGCCCCCACCCCCCGGCTTTAAGCGGGGAGCTGTTTTTT.

The chain is built from TRBV20-1 and TRBJ2-3; 7 bases fit TRBD2. V trimming: 4 bases; J trimming: 1 base; junction bases outside the gene matches: 5. CDR3 length equals 14 residues. Germline CDR1 reads DFQATT; CDR2 reads SNEGSKA (reference sequence). This chain's CDR3 is CSAIRLAGTDTQYF. CDR3 bases: TGCAGTGCTATACGGCTAGCGGGCACAGATACGCAGTATTTT.

V is TRBV13 and J is TRBJ2-1; TRBD2 matches 8 bases. Trimming cost V 2 bases and J 10 bases; bases outside gene matches: 7. Germline V gene sequence: CDR1 PRHDT, CDR2 FYEKMQ (reference sequence). The CDR3 consists of 14 residues. The CDR3: CASSLRGGGEEQFF. The DNA of the CDR3 is TGTGCCAGCAGCTTACGGGGGGGAGGAGAGGAGCAGTTCTTC.

The rearrangement uses TRBV6-5 and TRBJ1-5, with 9 bases lining up with TRBD1. J gave up 4 bases and V 1 base, and 8 bases lay outside the gene matches. This CDR3 comprises 17 residues. CDR1 and CDR2 from the germline V gene are MNHEY and SVGAGI. CDR3 amino acids: CASSYLWGQGRNQPQHF. The CDR3, as DNA: TGTGCCAGCAGTTACTTATGGGGACAGGGTCGGAATCAGCCCCAGCATTTT.

This sequence joins TRBV25-1 and TRBJ2-5, with TRBD2 identical over 11 bases. The V gene's germline CDR1 is MGHDK and CDR2 SYGVNS. This CDR3 has 16 amino acids. With 2 bases clipped from V and 4 bases from J, the junction kept 6 bases outside the gene matches. The CDR3 reads CASSEGLAGGLETQYF. CDR3 DNA: TGTGCCAGCAGTGAAGGGCTAGCGGGAGGCTTAGAGACCCAGTACTTC.

The chain combines TRBV12-3 or TRBV12-4 with TRBJ1-2; D is uncertain. Trimming left V 6 bases short and J 5 bases short, with 10 bases between. This CDR3 is 12 amino acids long. CDR3 region: CASSPYDYGYTF. The DNA for the CDR3 is TGTGCCAGCAGCCCCTATGATTATGGCTACACCTTC.

V is TRBV11-2 and J is TRBJ2-7, with D perhaps TRBD1 (6 bases). Germline V CDR1 and CDR2: SGHAT, FQNNGV. The V and J ends lost 0 bases and 3 bases respectively, with 12 bases between them. The CDR3 loop spans 15 amino acids. The DNA for the CDR3 is TGTGCCAGCAGCTTAGATACCGGACAGTTCTACGAGCAGTACTTC. This gives the protein CASSLDTGQFYEQYF.